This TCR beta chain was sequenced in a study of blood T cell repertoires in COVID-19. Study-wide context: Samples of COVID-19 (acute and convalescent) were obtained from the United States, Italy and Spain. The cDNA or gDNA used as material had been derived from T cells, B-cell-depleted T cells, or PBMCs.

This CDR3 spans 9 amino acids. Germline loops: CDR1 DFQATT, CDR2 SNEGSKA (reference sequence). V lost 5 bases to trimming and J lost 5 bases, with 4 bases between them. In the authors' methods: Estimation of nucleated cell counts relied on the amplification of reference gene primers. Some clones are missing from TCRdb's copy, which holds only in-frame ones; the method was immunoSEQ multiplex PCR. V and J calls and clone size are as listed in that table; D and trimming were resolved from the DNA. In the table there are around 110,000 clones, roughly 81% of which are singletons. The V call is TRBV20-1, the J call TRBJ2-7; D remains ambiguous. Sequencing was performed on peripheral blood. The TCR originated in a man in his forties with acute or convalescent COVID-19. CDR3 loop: CSAYDEQYF. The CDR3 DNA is TGCAGTGCTTATGACGAGCAGTACTTC.